The 22 T cell receptor beta chains given below trace back to one sample, sequenced in a study of blood T cell repertoires in COVID-19. TCRdb's copy holds only in-frame clones and misses some; the assay was immunoSEQ multiplex PCR. The data hold more than 110,000 clones, with around 89% observed a single time. Specimen: peripheral blood. These receptors were taken from a man in his 60s with active or convalescent COVID-19.

The chain uses TRBV30 and TRBJ1-6, with a possible D match to TRBD1 (6 bases). The CDR3 is 14 residues long. From germline, CDR1 is GTSNPN and CDR2 SVGIG (reference sequence). V lost 1 base, J lost 6 bases, and 10 bases lay in between. The CDR3 DNA is TGTGCCTGGAGTGCCTGGACAGCTAATTCACCCCTCCACTTT. Protein: CAWSAWTANSPLHF.

The chain is built from TRBV3-1 (or the pseudogene TRBV3-2) and TRBJ1-4, with D perhaps matching TRBD1 (5 bases). CDR3 length: 14 amino acids. V was pared by 4 bases and J by 7 bases, with 13 bases between. Germline loops: CDR1 LGHDT, CDR2 YNNKEL (reference sequence). The CDR3 loop is CASSPRQRGEKLFF. The CDR3 coding sequence is TGTGCCAGCAGCCCCCGACAGCGTGGTGAAAAACTGTTTTTT.

The rearrangement uses TRBV30 and TRBJ1-6, with D possibly TRBD1 on 5 matching bases. Germline V gene sequence: CDR1 GTSNPN, CDR2 SVGIG (reference sequence). Trimming left V 0 bases short and J 10 bases short, with 19 bases between. This CDR3 region has 16 residues. The CDR3 here is CAWSVTENRPWSPLHF. The DNA for the CDR3 is TGTGCCTGGAGTGTAACGGAGAACAGGCCCTGGTCACCCCTCCACTTT.

The genes are TRBV9 and TRBJ2-1, with TRBD2 as a possible D gene (6 bases). The V and J ends lost 0 bases and 0 bases respectively, with 13 bases between them. The germline V gene has CDR1 SGDLS and CDR2 YYNGEE. This CDR3 is 17 amino acids long. The CDR3 nucleotides read TGTGCCAGCAGCGTAGGGGGTAGCGGAGACTCCTACAATGAGCAGTTCTTC. Its protein is CASSVGGSGDSYNEQFF. The full variable domain, in which reference TRBV9 and TRBJ2-1 provide the parts outside the CDR3, is DSGVTQTPKHLITATGQRVTLRCSPRSGDLSVYWYQQSLDQGLQFLIQYYNGEERAKGNILERFSAQQFPDLHSELNLSSLELGDSALYFCASSVGGSGDSYNEQFFGPGTRLTVL.

The rearrangement links TRBV5-4 to TRBJ2-3; TRBD1 matches at 8 bases. Looked up from germline, CDR1 is SGHNT and CDR2 is YYREEE (reference sequence). Trimming removed 2 bases from V and 1 base from J; junction bases left unmatched: 6. The CDR3 sequence is 16 residues long. The CDR3, as DNA: TGTGCCAGCAGCTTTCCAGCAGGGGGCGGCACAGATACGCAGTATTTT. Translating gives CASSFPAGGGTDTQYF.

The CDR3 sequence is CASSWRGTGELFF. The CDR3, as DNA: TGCGCCAGCAGCTGGAGGGGAACCGGGGAGCTGTTTTTT. The chain joins TRBV5-1 to TRBJ2-2; D is perhaps TRBD2 (6 bases). The CDR3 runs to 13 residues. Per the germline V gene, CDR1 is SGHRS and CDR2 is YFSETQ. The ends were cut back, 3 bases at V and 5 bases at J, with 8 bases in the middle.

The rearrangement links TRBV4-1 to TRBJ1-4; 9 nucleotides agree with TRBD1. Germline lookup yields CDR1 MGHRA and CDR2 YSYEKL. The CDR3 consists of 16 residues. The V and J ends lost 1 base and 2 bases, in that order; junction bases with no gene match: 2. The CDR3 DNA reads TGCGCCAGCAGCCAAGGGGACAGGGTCACTAATGAAAAACTGTTTTTT. It specifies CASSQGDRVTNEKLFF.

V usage is TRBV6-2 or TRBV6-3 and J usage is TRBJ1-2; 9 bases are shared with TRBD1. J was trimmed by 6 bases and V by 4 bases; bases with no gene match: 9. CDR1 and CDR2 from the germline V gene are MNHEY and SVGEGT. The CDR3 has 15 residues. The CDR3 reads CASSSHDRGFDGYTF. CDR3 in DNA: TGTGCCAGCAGTTCGCATGACAGGGGGTTTGATGGCTACACCTTC.

The chain carries TRBV30 and TRBJ2-4, with D hard to call. Trimming pared 0 bases from V and 0 bases from J, leaving 9 bases between. The CDR3 length is 15 residues. Germline V CDR1 and CDR2: GTSNPN, SVGIG (reference sequence). DNA for the CDR3: TGTGCCTGGAGTGTACGCGGCTTAGCCAAAAACATTCAGTACTTC. Its protein product is CAWSVRGLAKNIQYF.

The chain has TRBV28 and TRBJ2-3, with a weak D call TRBD1 (5 bases). Looked up from germline, CDR1 is MDHEN and CDR2 is SYDVKM. This CDR3 is built from 12 residues. V dropped 6 bases and J dropped 6 bases, with 10 bases sitting between them. The CDR3 DNA follows: TGTGCCAGCAGAACCTCAGGGGATACGCAGTATTTT. It yields the protein CASRTSGDTQYF.

This clone occurred a few times. This chain uses TRBV2 with TRBJ1-1, with TRBD1 matching 8 bases. V was clipped by 5 bases and J by 10 bases; unmatched bases: 6. The CDR3 contains 12 residues. Germline V CDR1 and CDR2: SNHLY, FYNNEI. Here the CDR3 DNA reads TGTGCCAGCAGTTCAGGGGGCCTCGGAGCTTTCTTT. It codes for CASSSGGLGAFF.

The chain recombines TRBV21-1 with TRBJ2-5; no DNA check was done on the table's D call, TRBD1. TRBV21-1 is listed as a pseudogene. This CDR3 contains 22 residues. CDR3 region: CASSKVDSLRKTSQQNQETQYF. CDR3 coding DNA: TGTGCCAGCAGCAAAGTAGACAGTCTCCGGAAGACTTCCCAACAGAATCAAGAGACCCAGTACTTC.

The chain joins TRBV24-1 to TRBJ2-1; possible D gene TRBD2, 6 bases. Deletions cut 3 bases from V and 5 bases from J, with 16 bases between. The CDR3 consists of 16 residues. CDR1 and CDR2 from the germline V gene are KGHDR and SFDVKD. The CDR3 here is CATSDTSSVNDNEQFF. For the CDR3, the DNA is TGTGCCACCAGTGATACATCTAGCGTAAACGACAATGAGCAGTTCTTC.

DNA for the CDR3: TGTGCCAGCAGCTACCCGGTATCTAATGAAAAACTGTTTTTT. Protein: CASSYPVSNEKLFF. This sequence joins TRBV6-5 and TRBJ1-4; D is unresolved. The CDR3 is made up of 14 amino acids. V was trimmed by 6 bases and J by 3 bases, leaving 11 bases between them. Germline-derived CDR1 and CDR2 are MNHEY and SVGAGI.

This clone was counted once. This chain connects TRBV28 to TRBJ1-2; 9 bases align to TRBD1. J was trimmed by 3 bases and V by 5 bases; bases with no gene match: 4. The germline V gene encodes CDR1 MDHEN and CDR2 SYDVKM. The CDR3 is made up of 14 amino acids. The CDR3 sequence: CASSPDRGYYGYTF. The DNA for the CDR3 is TGTGCCAGCAGTCCGGACAGGGGATACTATGGCTACACCTTC.

The gene calls are TRBV3-1 (or the pseudogene TRBV3-2) and TRBJ1-1; D uncertain. CDR1 LGHDT and CDR2 YNNKEL come from the germline V gene (reference sequence). V lost 1 base to trimming and J lost 6 bases, with 6 bases between them. The CDR3 is 12 residues long. The CDR3 is CASSQGRAEAFF. CDR3 bases: TGTGCCAGCAGCCAAGGACGGGCTGAAGCTTTCTTT.

The rearrangement uses TRBV2 and TRBJ1-1; possibly TRBD1 for D (5 bases). The germline gives CDR1 SNHLY, CDR2 FYNNEI. V dropped 6 bases and J dropped 3 bases, with 14 bases sitting between them. The CDR3 runs 14 residues. This CDR3 is CASRTQGRDTEAFF. CDR3 bases: TGTGCCAGCAGAACTCAGGGAAGAGACACTGAAGCTTTCTTT.

The chain recombines TRBV12-3 or TRBV12-4 with TRBJ1-2; TRBD1 agrees at 9 bases. V lost 7 bases to trimming and J lost 4 bases; unmatched junction nucleotides: 4. The CDR3 consists of 13 residues. CDR3 loop: CASNRQGGYGYTF. The CDR3 region has the DNA TGTGCCAGCAACCGACAGGGGGGCTATGGCTACACCTTC.

The chain carries TRBV4-2 and TRBJ2-3; 7 bases match TRBD2. The V and J ends lost 1 base and 1 base, in that order; junction bases with no gene match: 5. CDR1 is LGHNA and CDR2 is YNFKEQ in the germline V gene. This CDR3 region has 16 residues. The CDR3 region has the DNA TGTGCCAGCAGCCAAGCGTCCGCGGGGGGCACAGATACGCAGTATTTT. Translation gives CASSQASAGGTDTQYF.

J is TRBJ2-2 and V is TRBV3-1 (or the pseudogene TRBV3-2); maybe TRBD1 (5 bases). CDR3 length: 15 amino acids. V was clipped by 3 bases and J by 5 bases, with 13 bases between them. Germline V gives CDR1 LGHDT, CDR2 YNNKEL (reference sequence). In DNA, the CDR3 is TGTGCCAGCAGCCATCCCAGGGTAGATACCGGGGAGCTGTTTTTT. This encodes CASSHPRVDTGELFF.

The V and J genes are TRBV2 and TRBJ2-1, with D tentatively TRBD2 (6 bases). Germline-derived CDR1 and CDR2 are SNHLY and FYNNEI. V was shortened by 1 base and J by 15 bases, with 13 bases between the two germline ends. The length of the CDR3 is 12 residues. CDR3 loop: CASSEGSGSPFF. CDR3 coding DNA: TGTGCCAGCAGTGAAGGAAGCGGGTCGCCGTTCTTC. Full variable domain (remainder filled in from reference TRBV2 and TRBJ2-1): EPEVTQTPSHQVTQMGQEVILRCVPISNHLYFYWYRQILGQKVEFLVSFYNNEISEKSEIFDDQFSVERPDGSNFTLKIRSTKLEDSAMYFCASSEGSGSPFFGPGTRLTVL.

The chain joins TRBV19 to TRBJ1-1; TRBD1 matches at 8 bases. The CDR3 has 14 amino acids. The trim removed 4 bases at V and 4 bases at J, leaving 5 bases unmatched. CDR1 is LNHDA and CDR2 is SQIVND in the germline V gene (reference sequence). For the CDR3, the DNA is TGTGCCAGTAGTAAACCCGGACAGGGCACTGAAGCTTTCTTT. Translation: CASSKPGQGTEAFF. The full variable domain, with the rest looked up from reference TRBV19 and TRBJ1-1, is DGGITQSPKYLFRKEGQNVTLSCEQNLNHDAMYWYRQDPGQGLRLIYYSQIVNDFQKGDIAEGYSVSREKKESFPLTVTSAQKNPTAFYLCASSKPGQGTEAFFGQGTRLTVV.